The clone carrying this T cell receptor beta chain was counted only a few times. Its antigen is as yet unknown. This CDR3 is also generated by other DNA sequences in the sample. The sample originates from a study of cytomegalovirus exposure and HLA in healthy donors. Study summary: Of several hundred genotyped donors, 80% to 85% grouped in the Caucasian-associated ancestry cluster. Notes on the study in general: High specificity and sensitivity for cytomegalovirus status were reported for the classifier. Previously analyzed data showed that most TCR beta V segments were productive at a frequency of about 90% or about 30%.

This CDR3 has 14 residues. Germline V gene lookup returns CDR1 KGHSH and CDR2 LQKENI. V gave up 3 bases and J gave up 2 bases; unmatched junction bases: 2. PCR used 60 Vbeta primers and 13 Jbeta primers. Profiled with immunoSEQ multiplex PCR; TCRdb holds only in-frame clones, not every one. The table includes 200,000 to 250,000 clones, 83% detected once. The sample was PBMCs. This receptor was taken from a girl aged 5-17 years in good health and CMV-seronegative. The V gene is TRBV18, the J gene TRBJ2-7; 9 nucleotides match TRBD1. The CDR3 region has the DNA TGTGCCAGCTCACCGGGACAGGGTGCCTACGAGCAGTACTTC. Translation gives CASSPGQGAYEQYF.